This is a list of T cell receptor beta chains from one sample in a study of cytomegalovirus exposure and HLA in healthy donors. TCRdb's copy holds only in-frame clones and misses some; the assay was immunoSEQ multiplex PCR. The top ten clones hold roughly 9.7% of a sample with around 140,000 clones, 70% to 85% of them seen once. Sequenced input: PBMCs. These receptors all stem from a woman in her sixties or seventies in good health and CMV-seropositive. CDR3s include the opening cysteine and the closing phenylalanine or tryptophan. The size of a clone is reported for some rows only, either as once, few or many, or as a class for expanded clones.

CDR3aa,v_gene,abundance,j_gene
CASSLRGAVGYTF,TRBV5-6,-,TRBJ1-2
CASSLGGQGASDTQYF,TRBV5-4,-,TRBJ2-3
CATRTGGGSSYNEQFF,TRBV19,-,TRBJ2-1
CASSIINSADTQYF,TRBV28,few,TRBJ2-3
CAIRQTESTDTQYF,TRBV10-3,-,TRBJ2-3
CAWSLDSGNEQFF,TRBV30,-,TRBJ2-1
CASSTGTGNEQYF,TRBV28,-,TRBJ2-7
CASSEQGSNYGYTF,TRBV6-5,once,TRBJ1-2
CASSLGTRNEAFF,TRBV5-1,once,TRBJ1-1
CASSVGRPSGTSTDTQYF,TRBV6-1,-,TRBJ2-3